The next 21 T cell receptor beta chains were all read from a single sample in a study of T-cell reconstitution after alpha-beta-depleted transplantation in children. A library of TCRbeta sequences, prepared with unique molecular identifiers, was generated. MiXCR was run by TCRdb on the PCR reads, yielding one entry per CDR3 protein. The sample holds 150,000 to 200,000 distinct CDR3 sequences, roughly 6.8% seen once. Specimen: PBMCs from the stem cell graft donor, collected from the stem cell graft. These receptors came from a human donor who donated a stem cell graft to a child with Wiskott-Aldrich syndrome.

This clonotype showed up many times. The chain joins TRBV5-6 to TRBJ1-2; the match to TRBD1 covers 10 bases. The CDR3 covers 15 residues. Germline loops: CDR1 SGHDT, CDR2 YYEEEE. V shed 4 bases, J shed 5 bases, and the junction held 8 bases outside the gene matches. CDR3 DNA: TGTGCCAGCAGCCTCCGGGACAGGGGAGGGTATGGCTACACCTTC. It is translated as CASSLRDRGGYGYTF.

This clonotype was detected a few times. The chain joins TRBV4-1 to TRBJ1-4; 9 nucleotides agree with TRBD1. CDR1 and CDR2 from the germline V gene are MGHRA and YSYEKL. The CDR3 loop spans 17 amino acids. The V segment lost 2 bases and the J segment 2 bases; nucleotides outside the gene matches: 6. The CDR3 here is CASSQSGTGSTNEKLFF. CDR3 DNA sequence: TGCGCCAGCAGCCAATCCGGGACAGGGAGCACTAATGAAAAACTGTTTTTT.

This clonotype was seen at least ten times. V and J are TRBV2 and TRBJ2-1, with D maybe TRBD1 (6 bases). V was trimmed by 6 bases and J by 0 bases, leaving 18 bases between them. From germline, CDR1 is SNHLY and CDR2 FYNNEI. CDR3 length equals 17 residues. The CDR3 region has the DNA TGTGCCAGCAGGGGAGCTAAACGGGGACACTCCTACAATGAGCAGTTCTTC. Its protein product is CASRGAKRGHSYNEQFF.

Many counts were recorded for this clonotype. This rearrangement joins TRBV5-1 to TRBJ2-1, with D possibly being TRBD1 (5 bases). CDR3 length: 14 amino acids. Trimming took off 0 bases at V and 9 bases at J, with 13 bases between the two ends. Germline CDR1 reads SGHRS; CDR2 reads YFSETQ. Here the CDR3 reads CASSLGQGSFEQFF. CDR3 coding DNA: TGCGCCAGCAGCTTGGGGCAGGGATCTTTTGAGCAGTTCTTC. The full variable domain, rest sourced from reference TRBV5-1 and TRBJ2-1, is KAGVTQTPRYLIKTRGQQVTLSCSPISGHRSVSWYQQTPGQGLQFLFEYFSETQRNKGNFPGRFSGRQFSNSRSEMNVSTLELGDSALYLCASSLGQGSFEQFFGPGTRLTVL.

Turning to this clonotype: This may come from a read error, since a much larger clone is one base off. The genes are TRBV4-3 and TRBJ2-1; perhaps TRBD2 as D (6 bases). The CDR3 length is 14 residues. Germline loops: CDR1 LGHNA, CDR2 YSLEER. CDR3 bases: TGCGCCAGGAGCCAAGCCGGGAGCCACAATGAGCAGTTCTTC. Translated: CARSQAGSHNEQFF.

In regard to this clonotype: Given a much more abundant clone one base away, this may be a read error. The V and J genes are TRBV3-1 and TRBJ1-2; D not certain. The V gene lost 10 bases and the J gene lost 5 bases, with 23 bases spanning the gap. The CDR3 length is 15 residues. The germline V gene encodes CDR1 LGHDT and CDR2 YNNKEL (reference sequence). Here the CDR3 reads CATRPTLSGKYGYTF. For the CDR3, the DNA is TGTGCCACCAGGCCAACACTCTCAGGAAAGTATGGCTACACCTTC.

In its sample, this clonotype was seen many times. This rearrangement joins TRBV29-1 to TRBJ2-6; a possible D gene is TRBD2 (5 bases). This CDR3 has 14 residues. V gave up 5 bases and J gave up 1 base, with 9 bases separating them. The germline gives CDR1 SQVTM, CDR2 ANQGSEA. The DNA of the CDR3 is TGCAGCGTTTATCGAGGGTCTGGGGCCAACGTCCTGACTTTC. It specifies CSVYRGSGANVLTF. Drawing the rest from reference TRBV29-1 and TRBJ2-6, the complete variable domain is SAVISQKPSRDICQRGTSLTIQCQVDSQVTMMFWYRQQPGQSLTLIATANQGSEATYESGFVIDKFPISRPNLTFSTLTVSNMSPEDSSIYLCSVYRGSGANVLTFGAGSRLTVL.

This clonotype has a count of ten or more. V usage is TRBV4-1 and J usage is TRBJ1-1; no clear D. V lost 0 bases and J 8 bases, leaving 10 bases between the germline ends. CDR1 is MGHRA and CDR2 is YSYEKL in the germline V gene. The CDR3 is 13 amino acids. The chain's CDR3 is CASSQEGHPEAFF. The CDR3 DNA sequence: TGCGCCAGCAGCCAAGAAGGCCATCCAGAAGCTTTCTTT.

This clonotype was recorded many times. V is TRBV9 and J is TRBJ2-3; D perhaps matches TRBD2 (7 bases). V gave up 0 bases and J gave up 0 bases, with 11 bases separating them. Germline lookup yields CDR1 SGDLS and CDR2 YYNGEE. This CDR3 is built from 16 residues. The CDR3, as DNA: TGTGCCAGCAGCGTAGGGCGGGGGCCTAGCACAGATACGCAGTATTTT. Encoded protein: CASSVGRGPSTDTQYF.

This clonotype was observed a handful of times. The chain is built from TRBV28 and TRBJ2-7; TRBD2 is a possible D gene (6 bases). CDR1 MDHEN and CDR2 SYDVKM come from the germline V gene. Trimming cost V 1 base and J 0 bases, with 13 bases left between them. The CDR3 is 16 amino acids. The CDR3 nucleotides read TGTGCCAGCAGTTTATTCATAGCGGAGAGCTCCTACGAGCAGTACTTC. Residues: CASSLFIAESSYEQYF.

There are many counts of this clonotype. This sequence joins TRBV12-3 or TRBV12-4 and TRBJ2-4, with D possibly being TRBD1 or TRBD2 (5 bases each). With 5 bases removed from V and 0 bases from J, the gap between germline ends came to 17 bases. This CDR3 spans 17 amino acids. CDR3 coding DNA: TGTGCCAGCAGTCCTAGGGGTGAGGGGCTAGCCAAAAACATTCAGTACTTC. Amino acid sequence: CASSPRGEGLAKNIQYF.

There are many counts of this clonotype. The rearrangement links TRBV20-1 to TRBJ1-4; D remains unclear. CDR3 length: 14 residues. Trimming pared 6 bases from V and 2 bases from J, leaving 13 bases between. CDR1 DFQATT and CDR2 SNEGSKA come from the germline V gene (reference sequence). CDR3 residues: CSARMALTNEKLFF. Here the CDR3 DNA reads TGCAGTGCCCGAATGGCACTGACTAATGAAAAACTGTTTTTT.

This clonotype was seen ten or more times. CDR3 sequence reads: CASSKAVNSYEQYF. CDR3 coding DNA: TGCGCCAGCAGTAAAGCGGTGAACTCCTACGAGCAGTACTTC. The chain links TRBV10-2 to TRBJ2-7; weak D call: TRBD2 (5 bases). V was cut by 5 bases and J by 0 bases, with 11 bases left in between. CDR3 size: 14 residues. Germline V gene sequence: CDR1 WSHSY, CDR2 SAAADI.

The V and J genes are TRBV19 and TRBJ1-1, with a weak D call TRBD1 (5 bases). The CDR3 totals 13 residues. From germline, CDR1 is LNHDA and CDR2 SQIVND (reference sequence). V was clipped by 7 bases and J by 2 bases, with 11 bases between them. CDR3: CASIKRGNTEAFF. The CDR3 region has the DNA TGTGCCAGTATAAAGAGGGGAAACACTGAAGCTTTCTTT.

This chain links TRBV12-3 or TRBV12-4 with TRBJ1-1; no clear D. Trimming removed 5 bases from V and 6 bases from J, with 7 bases in between. The CDR3 is 11 amino acids. The CDR3 DNA follows: TGTGCCAGCAGTCGGGTGGCTGAAGCTTTCTTT. This encodes CASSRVAEAFF.

This clonotype was counted at least ten times. This chain uses TRBV18 with TRBJ2-7; D unclear. This CDR3 region has 12 residues. Trimming removed 6 bases from V and 1 base from J, with 7 bases in between. CDR1 KGHSH and CDR2 LQKENI come from the germline V gene. CDR3 region: CASSPASYEQYF. CDR3 sequence (DNA): TGTGCCAGCTCCCCGGCATCCTACGAGCAGTACTTC.

This clonotype was observed many times. V gene TRBV24-1 combines with J gene TRBJ2-1; 9 bases are a match to TRBD2. The germline V gene has CDR1 KGHDR and CDR2 SFDVKD. The V gene end was trimmed by 4 bases and the J gene end by 3 bases; junction bases not matched to a gene: 18. This CDR3 spans 20 amino acids. The CDR3 protein is CATSDRSGGPGFVDYNEQFF. CDR3 nucleotides: TGTGCCACCAGTGACAGGAGCGGGGGGCCCGGGTTTGTGGACTACAATGAGCAGTTCTTC.

The sample holds many counts of this clonotype. CDR3 DNA sequence: TGTGCCAGCAGTTCCCCTGCTAGCGGGAGCGTCCACGAGCAGTACTTC. Translation: CASSSPASGSVHEQYF. This sequence joins TRBV27 and TRBJ2-7; 10 nucleotides match TRBD2. The CDR3 consists of 16 residues. Germline V gives CDR1 MNHEY, CDR2 SMNVEV (reference sequence). V was clipped by 4 bases and J by 5 bases; unmatched bases: 11.

This clonotype was counted at least ten times. The chain links TRBV2 to TRBJ2-7; D remains ambiguous. CDR3 size: 12 residues. Germline V lookup: CDR1 SNHLY, CDR2 FYNNEI. Trimming cost V 8 bases and J 2 bases, with 10 bases left between them. The CDR3 region is CASRVLAYEQYF. The CDR3 bases are TGTGCCAGCCGGGTGTTAGCCTACGAGCAGTACTTC. Variable domain in full (rest from reference TRBV2 and TRBJ2-7): EPEVTQTPSHQVTQMGQEVILRCVPISNHLYFYWYRQILGQKVEFLVSFYNNEISEKSEIFDDQFSVERPDGSNFTLKIRSTKLEDSAMYFCASRVLAYEQYFGPGTRLTVT.

This clonotype was found many times. The chain employs TRBV29-1 and TRBJ2-4; TRBD1 is a possible D gene (5 bases). V was cut by 7 bases and J by 6 bases, with 7 bases left in between. There are 10 residues in the CDR3. From germline, CDR1 is SQVTM and CDR2 ANQGSEA. CDR3 DNA: TGCAGCGCAACAGGAAACATTCAGTACTTC. Amino acids: CSATGNIQYF.

The table lists this clonotype with a few counts. The V and J genes are TRBV7-2 and TRBJ2-5, with D possibly matching TRBD1 (5 bases). CDR1 and CDR2 from the germline V gene are SGHTA and FQGNSA. The V and J ends lost 1 base and 4 bases respectively, with 13 bases between them. This CDR3 spans 15 amino acids. This CDR3 is CASSLVGREGETQYF. The CDR3 nucleotides are TGTGCCAGCAGCTTAGTGGGCAGGGAAGGAGAGACCCAGTACTTC.